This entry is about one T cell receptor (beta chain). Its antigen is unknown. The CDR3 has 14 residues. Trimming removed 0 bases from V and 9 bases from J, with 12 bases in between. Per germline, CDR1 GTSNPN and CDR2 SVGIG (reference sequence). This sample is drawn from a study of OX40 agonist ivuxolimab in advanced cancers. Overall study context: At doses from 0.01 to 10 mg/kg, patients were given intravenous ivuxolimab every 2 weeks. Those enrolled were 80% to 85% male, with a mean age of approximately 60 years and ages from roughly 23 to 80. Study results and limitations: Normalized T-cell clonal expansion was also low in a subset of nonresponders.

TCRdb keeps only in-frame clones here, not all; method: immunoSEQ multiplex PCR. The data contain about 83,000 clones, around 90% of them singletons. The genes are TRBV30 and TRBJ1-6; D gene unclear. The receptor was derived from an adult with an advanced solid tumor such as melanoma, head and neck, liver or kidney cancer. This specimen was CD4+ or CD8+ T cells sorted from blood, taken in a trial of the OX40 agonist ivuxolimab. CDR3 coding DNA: TGTGCCTGGAGTGTGTACGGGGTCGGTTCACCCCTCCACTTT. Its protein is CAWSVYGVGSPLHF. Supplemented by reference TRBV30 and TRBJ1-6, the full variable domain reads SQTIHQWPATLVQPVGSPLSLECTVEGTSNPNLYWYRQAAGRGLQLLFYSVGIGQISSEVPQNLSASRPQDRQFILSSKKLLLSDSGFYLCAWSVYGVGSPLHFGNGTRLTVT.